Described below is a single T cell receptor (beta chain) sequence and its context. Its antigen remains unidentified. No base-level quality is on record; no much larger clone is a single base apart. Preparation of the library involved the immunoSEQ multiplex PCR assay. On the study's bioinformatics: A statistical classification framework was developed to diagnose cytomegalovirus status using the catalog of TCR beta chain sequences. In TCRdb, the immuneACCESS table is reduced to in-frame sequences with V and J assigned. These tables do not hold every clone; where another copy was compared, an unresolved V gene accounts for under half, and the others remain unexplained. The D gene and trimming were derived from the DNA, and the V and J assignments and clone size from that table. The sample records about 220,000 clones, over 80% of which are singletons. The top ten constitute around 15% of the sample.

Reading from cysteine to phenylalanine, the CDR3 counts 15 amino acids. This entry keeps only the CDR3 DNA: 45 bases, framed from base 1. Cut back by 2 bases and 2 bases, the V and J ends lie 13 bases apart. Looking up the germline V gene yields CDR1 MNHEY and CDR2 SVGAGI. This sample is part of a study of cytomegalovirus exposure and HLA in healthy donors (dated by TCRdb to the late 2010s). Broadly, across the study: The roughly 670 repertoires of the first cohort and the 120 or so validation repertoires were produced on the same platform, according to a later analysis. The aim of the study was to test whether cataloging public T cell receptors could identify signatures of past pathogen exposure. In addition to the first cohort of about 650 subjects, a separate validation cohort of 100 to 150 different subjects was used. To predict cytomegalovirus infection status, the study brought together high-throughput TCR immunosequencing, statistical association of individual TCRs with disease status, and machine learning.

The donors were included in the validation cohort of approximately 130 subjects, a group kept apart from the 666-subject first cohort. The investigation overall reported the following: The authors suggested that the approach could potentially be generalized to other disease states and immunological phenotypes. In both the original and validation cohorts, the classifier was reported to diagnose cytomegalovirus status with high specificity and sensitivity. A later analysis had no HLA typing for the validation cohort, so co-occurrence there was scored across all 110 or so repertoires. A later analysis found that TCRs clustered in the first cohort also tended to co-occur in the 120 or so validation repertoires, with approximately 93% of cluster scores above 0. A few of the identified cytomegalovirus-associated TCR beta chains were confirmed in vitro to be specific for cytomegalovirus antigens. While some public TCRs were present in many individuals, most TCR sequences turned up only very rarely across donors. The study listed 164 TCR beta chains as associated with cytomegalovirus.

Sample: PBMCs. The chain uses TRBV6-5 and TRBJ2-7, with the D call perhaps TRBD1 or TRBD2, as 5 bases match in each case. The clonotype comes from a young woman in good health and CMV-seropositive. The nucleotides read TGTGCCAGCAGTTACCGGGACCAGCCTCCCTACGAGCAGTACTTC. Its amino acids are CASSYRDQPPYEQYF.